The clone carrying this T cell receptor (beta chain) has at least ten counts. Its antigen remains unidentified. This sample was included in a study of regulatory T cells in long-lasting Graves disease. At the level of the study: Graves' disease counted as persistent after over 5 years of antithyroid drugs with positive TSH receptor antibodies. Notes on the study in general: Persistent disease preferred TRBV28, TRBJ1-2 and TRBJ2-5.

Trimming shortened V by 4 bases and J by 3 bases, and 7 bases separated the two germline ends. The CDR3 consists of 12 residues. Germline lookup yields CDR1 MNHEY and CDR2 SVGAGI. Time point given: persistent/refractory GD, antithyroid drugs over 5 years with positive TRAb. PBMC-extracted RNA yielded the TCR library. Patients were from an endocrinology department in Xi'an, China. Blood from the periphery, approximately 10 milliliters in all, was drawn into EDTA tubes. Arm-PCR of CDR3 regions with iRepertoire HTBI primers generated TCR beta libraries. A single record per CDR3 protein comes from TCRdb applying MiXCR to the multiplex PCR reads. The table includes around 400,000 distinct CDR3 sequences, roughly a quarter detected once.

The sequence was collected from a female donor with Graves disease. The chain is built from TRBV6-5 and TRBJ2-7; D unresolved. The specimen comprised peripheral blood mononuclear cells (PBMCs), sampled when the disease was refractory, from a patient treated with antithyroid drugs. This CDR3 is CASSSGLYEQYF. The CDR3 DNA reads as TGTGCCAGCAGTTCAGGCCTCTACGAGCAGTACTTC.